This TCR beta chain stems from a study of OX40 agonist ivuxolimab in advanced cancers. TCRdb keeps only in-frame clones here, not all; method: immunoSEQ multiplex PCR. Of 50,000 to 75,000 clones in the sample, 80% to 90% were seen once. This TCR was recovered from an adult with an advanced solid tumor such as melanoma, head and neck, liver or kidney cancer. The sequencing here drew on CD4+ or CD8+ T cells sorted from blood, taken in a trial of the OX40 agonist ivuxolimab.

The CDR3 loop is CASSLGTVDTQYF. The CDR3 DNA sequence: TGTGCCAGCAGTTTGGGGACTGTAGATACGCAGTATTTT. The V call is TRBV27, the J call TRBJ2-3, with D perhaps matching TRBD2 (6 bases). The CDR3 has 13 amino acids. Per germline, CDR1 MNHEY and CDR2 SMNVEV (reference sequence). V was trimmed by 3 bases and J by 5 bases, leaving 9 bases between them.